This T cell receptor (beta chain) came from a study of beta chain features in type 1 diabetes. Study-wide points: Sampled from patients, naive, central memory and Treg TCRB repertoires appeared more similar than those sampled from healthy donors. Among all four CD4+ subsets, Type 1 diabetes patients had TCRB CDR3s that were moderately but significantly shorter.

The CDR3 has 13 amino acids. Looked up from germline, CDR1 is SGHDT and CDR2 is YYEEEE. The ends were cut back, 1 base at V and 2 bases at J, with 7 bases in the middle. This clone was detected a few times. Its antigen is unknown. The sequenced template was cDNA made from the entire isolated RNA. Profiling relied on immunoSEQ multiplex PCR, and the TCRdb table lists in-frame clones only, not all of them. Here the sample spans some 270,000 clones, 11% being singletons. Sorting produced populations that all topped 95% purity. The sequenced material came from naive CD4+ T cells from blood. This receptor was taken from a man aged 25 to 40 with type 1 diabetes. V gene TRBV5-6 combines with J gene TRBJ2-7; the D is unclear. The CDR3 region is CASSLPPTYEQYF. CDR3 sequence (DNA): TGTGCCAGCAGCTTGCCCCCCACCTACGAGCAGTACTTC. Full variable domain (rest looked up from reference TRBV5-6 and TRBJ2-7): DAGVTQSPTHLIKTRGQQVTLRCSPKSGHDTVSWYQQALGQGPQFIFQYYEEEERQRGNFPDRFSGHQFPNYSSELNVNALLLGDSALYLCASSLPPTYEQYFGPGTRLTVT.